These T cell receptor beta chains were read from a single sample in a study of blood T cell repertoires in COVID-19. TCRdb keeps only in-frame clones here, not all; method: immunoSEQ multiplex PCR. The sample has approximately 390,000 clones; around 90% are singletons. The sequenced sample was PBMCs or T cells enriched from blood (not recorded which). The source of these receptors is a middle-aged woman with acute COVID-19. Both conserved end residues are part of each CDR3. The order of the fields is J gene, D gene, V gene, clone size, CDR3 protein, CDR3 DNA. A D gene is named only where the DNA matches it firmly. Clone size, where shown, is once, few, many, or a class for clones that have expanded.

j_call: TRBJ1-3; d_call: .; v_call: TRBV7-2; clone_size: few; cdr3_aa: CASSFNGLSGNTIYF; cdr3_nt: TGTGCCAGCAGCTTTAATGGGCTCTCTGGAAACACCATATATTTT
j_call: TRBJ1-5; d_call: TRBD1; v_call: TRBV2; clone_size: .; cdr3_aa: CASRPTGSYQPQHF; cdr3_nt: TGTGCCAGCAGGCCGACAGGGTCTTACCAGCCCCAGCATTTT
j_call: TRBJ2-2; d_call: TRBD2; v_call: TRBV5-1; clone_size: once; cdr3_aa: CASSWTPGGGNTGELFF; cdr3_nt: TGCGCCAGCAGCTGGACCCCCGGGGGGGGGAACACCGGGGAGCTGTTTTTT
j_call: TRBJ1-2; d_call: .; v_call: TRBV7-2; clone_size: .; cdr3_aa: CASSIMTASYGYTF; cdr3_nt: TGTGCCAGCAGCATTATGACAGCCAGCTATGGCTACACCTTC
j_call: TRBJ2-5; d_call: .; v_call: TRBV18; clone_size: .; cdr3_aa: CASSPGMAETQYF; cdr3_nt: TGTGCCAGCTCACCCGGGATGGCAGAGACCCAGTACTTC
j_call: TRBJ2-7; d_call: .; v_call: TRBV13; clone_size: .; cdr3_aa: CASSLQGALPYEQYF; cdr3_nt: TGTGCCAGCAGCTTACAAGGGGCCCTCCCCTACGAGCAGTACTTC
j_call: TRBJ2-2; d_call: .; v_call: TRBV10-2; clone_size: .; cdr3_aa: CASRTRGSTGELFF; cdr3_nt: TGCGCCAGCAGAACCAGGGGTTCGACCGGGGAGCTGTTTTTT
j_call: TRBJ2-3; d_call: .; v_call: TRBV4-2; clone_size: .; cdr3_aa: CASSHPGRPVSADTQYF; cdr3_nt: TGTGCCAGCAGCCACCCGGGAAGACCGGTAAGTGCAGATACGCAGTATTTT
j_call: TRBJ2-1; d_call: TRBD2; v_call: TRBV25-1; clone_size: .; cdr3_aa: CASSPTLRRGGYEQFF; cdr3_nt: TGTGCCAGCAGTCCCACTCTACGGCGGGGGGGCTATGAGCAGTTCTTC
j_call: TRBJ1-6; d_call: .; v_call: TRBV6-5; clone_size: .; cdr3_aa: CASSYVGRVLLHF; cdr3_nt: TGTGCCAGCAGTTACGTCGGCCGGGTGCTCCTCCACTTT
j_call: TRBJ1-1; d_call: .; v_call: TRBV30; clone_size: .; cdr3_aa: CAWDQGANFF; cdr3_nt: TGTGCCTGGGACCAAGGGGCGAACTTCTTT
j_call: TRBJ2-1; d_call: .; v_call: TRBV2; clone_size: .; cdr3_aa: CASRTGRNEQFF; cdr3_nt: TGTGCCAGCAGGACAGGCAGGAATGAGCAGTTCTTC
j_call: TRBJ2-3; d_call: .; v_call: TRBV9; clone_size: .; cdr3_aa: CASSDGGGAEDTQYF; cdr3_nt: TGTGCCAGCAGCGACGGAGGGGGGGCCGAAGATACGCAGTATTTT
j_call: TRBJ2-7; d_call: TRBD2; v_call: TRBV7-9; clone_size: .; cdr3_aa: CASSQRGSNYEQYF; cdr3_nt: TGTGCCAGCAGCCAGCGGGGGTCAAACTACGAGCAGTACTTC
j_call: TRBJ1-5; d_call: .; v_call: TRBV5-6; clone_size: .; cdr3_aa: CASSQGSPGPQHF; cdr3_nt: TGTGCCAGCAGCCAGGGGTCCCCAGGGCCCCAGCATTTT
j_call: TRBJ1-5; d_call: TRBD1; v_call: TRBV2; clone_size: few; cdr3_aa: CASSGRGVRDQPQHF; cdr3_nt: TGTGCCAGCAGTGGCAGGGGGGTTCGGGATCAGCCCCAGCATTTT
j_call: TRBJ2-2; d_call: TRBD1; v_call: TRBV5-1; clone_size: once; cdr3_aa: CASSYSPGQGANGELFF; cdr3_nt: TGCGCCAGCAGCTATAGTCCGGGACAGGGGGCGAACGGGGAGCTGTTTTTT
j_call: TRBJ2-1; d_call: TRBD1; v_call: TRBV5-6; clone_size: many; cdr3_aa: CASSLLGQGIYNEQFF; cdr3_nt: TGTGCCAGCAGCTTGTTGGGACAGGGGATATACAATGAGCAGTTCTTC
j_call: TRBJ1-1; d_call: .; v_call: TRBV15; clone_size: once; cdr3_aa: CATSRDKNTEAFF; cdr3_nt: TGTGCCACCAGCAGAGACAAGAACACTGAAGCTTTCTTT
j_call: TRBJ2-6; d_call: .; v_call: TRBV7-8; clone_size: .; cdr3_aa: CASSLVGQRAGGANVLTF; cdr3_nt: TGTGCCAGCAGCTTAGTTGGACAGAGGGCAGGTGGGGCCAACGTCCTGACTTTC
j_call: TRBJ1-4; d_call: .; v_call: TRBV7-8; clone_size: .; cdr3_aa: CASSLDTGRGKLFF; cdr3_nt: TGTGCCAGCAGCTTAGACACAGGGAGAGGAAAACTGTTTTTT
j_call: TRBJ1-1; d_call: .; v_call: TRBV19; clone_size: once; cdr3_aa: CASSLPLNTEAFF; cdr3_nt: TGTGCCAGTTCACTTCCCTTGAACACTGAAGCTTTCTTT
j_call: TRBJ2-5; d_call: TRBD1; v_call: TRBV5-4; clone_size: .; cdr3_aa: CASSAGTGEETQYF; cdr3_nt: TGTGCCAGCAGCGCCGGGACAGGGGAAGAGACCCAGTACTTC
j_call: TRBJ1-1; d_call: .; v_call: TRBV11-2; clone_size: .; cdr3_aa: CASTPGGGHTEAFF; cdr3_nt: TGTGCCAGCACTCCCGGGGGGGGCCACACTGAAGCTTTCTTT
j_call: TRBJ2-1; d_call: .; v_call: TRBV12-3/TRBV12-4; clone_size: .; cdr3_aa: CASSRGGNEQFF; cdr3_nt: TGTGCCAGCAGCCGAGGGGGTAATGAGCAGTTCTTC
j_call: TRBJ2-5; d_call: TRBD2; v_call: TRBV14; clone_size: once; cdr3_aa: CASSASGGVRETQYF; cdr3_nt: TGTGCCAGCAGCGCTAGCGGGGGGGTTCGAGAGACCCAGTACTTC
j_call: TRBJ2-7; d_call: .; v_call: TRBV4-2; clone_size: .; cdr3_aa: CASSRELSYEQYF; cdr3_nt: TGTGCCAGCAGCCGTGAACTCTCCTACGAGCAGTACTTC
j_call: TRBJ1-1; d_call: .; v_call: TRBV5-4; clone_size: .; cdr3_aa: CASSLVGATEAFF; cdr3_nt: TGTGCCAGCAGCTTGGTAGGGGCTACTGAAGCTTTCTTT
j_call: TRBJ2-5; d_call: .; v_call: TRBV6-1; clone_size: .; cdr3_aa: CASSEAGGVWVTQYF; cdr3_nt: TGTGCCAGCAGTGAAGCAGGGGGGGTCTGGGTGACCCAGTACTTC
j_call: TRBJ1-1; d_call: .; v_call: TRBV7-2; clone_size: .; cdr3_aa: CASSFRLGGGTEAFF; cdr3_nt: TGTGCCAGCAGCTTCCGCCTCGGGGGAGGTACTGAAGCTTTCTTT
j_call: TRBJ1-2; d_call: .; v_call: TRBV29-1; clone_size: few; cdr3_aa: CSVELMSQGLGYTF; cdr3_nt: TGCAGCGTTGAATTGATGTCCCAGGGTTTAGGCTACACCTTC
j_call: TRBJ1-5; d_call: .; v_call: TRBV18; clone_size: once; cdr3_aa: CATRTGYNQPQHF; cdr3_nt: TGTGCCACCCGAACAGGGTACAATCAGCCCCAGCATTTT
j_call: TRBJ2-7; d_call: .; v_call: TRBV7-2; clone_size: .; cdr3_aa: CASKPGWSYEQYF; cdr3_nt: TGTGCCAGCAAACCAGGGTGGTCTTACGAGCAGTACTTC
j_call: TRBJ2-5; d_call: TRBD1; v_call: TRBV5-1; clone_size: .; cdr3_aa: CASSDHRGQETQYF; cdr3_nt: TGCGCCAGCAGCGACCACAGGGGGCAAGAGACCCAGTACTTC
j_call: TRBJ1-4; d_call: .; v_call: TRBV9; clone_size: .; cdr3_aa: CASSEGPSGWSNEKLFF; cdr3_nt: TGTGCCAGCAGCGAGGGTCCTTCAGGGTGGTCTAATGAAAAACTGTTTTTT
j_call: TRBJ2-5; d_call: .; v_call: TRBV4-1; clone_size: once; cdr3_aa: CASSQVSTETQYF; cdr3_nt: TGCGCCAGCAGCCAAGTCTCGACTGAGACCCAGTACTTC
j_call: TRBJ2-5; d_call: .; v_call: TRBV6-2/TRBV6-3; clone_size: .; cdr3_aa: CASSWGGPFQETQYF; cdr3_nt: TGTGCCAGCAGTTGGGGGGGGCCTTTCCAAGAGACCCAGTACTTC
j_call: TRBJ2-7; d_call: .; v_call: TRBV7-2; clone_size: .; cdr3_aa: CASSLVRYEQYF; cdr3_nt: TGTGCCAGCAGCTTAGTTCGCTACGAGCAGTACTTC
j_call: TRBJ1-3; d_call: TRBD1; v_call: TRBV3-1/TRBV3-2; clone_size: .; cdr3_aa: CASSNRDSLGGNTIYF; cdr3_nt: TGTGCCAGCAGCAACAGGGACAGTCTCGGGGGAAACACCATATATTTT
j_call: TRBJ1-2; d_call: .; v_call: TRBV24-1; clone_size: .; cdr3_aa: CATSDSNSQGPGYGYTF; cdr3_nt: TGTGCCACCAGTGATTCGAACTCTCAGGGCCCAGGATATGGCTACACCTTC
j_call: TRBJ1-1; d_call: TRBD1; v_call: TRBV19; clone_size: .; cdr3_aa: CASSAQGLQNTEAFF; cdr3_nt: TGTGCCAGTAGCGCACAGGGGTTACAGAACACTGAAGCTTTCTTT
j_call: TRBJ1-1; d_call: .; v_call: TRBV1; clone_size: .; cdr3_aa: CTSSQVGAGGENTEAFF; cdr3_nt: TGCACCAGCAGCCAAGTTGGGGCAGGGGGCGAGAACACTGAAGCTTTCTTT
j_call: TRBJ1-5; d_call: .; v_call: TRBV3-1/TRBV3-2; clone_size: .; cdr3_aa: CASSQDSGGGQPQHF; cdr3_nt: TGTGCCAGCAGCCAAGATAGCGGTGGAGGGCAGCCCCAGCATTTT
j_call: TRBJ2-3; d_call: TRBD1; v_call: TRBV7-7; clone_size: .; cdr3_aa: CASSQGTGKTDTQYF; cdr3_nt: TGTGCCAGCAGCCAAGGGACAGGGAAGACAGATACGCAGTATTTT
j_call: TRBJ2-7; d_call: TRBD1; v_call: TRBV6-5; clone_size: .; cdr3_aa: CASSYGSGGVYEQYF; cdr3_nt: TGTGCCAGCAGTTACGGGTCAGGGGGCGTTTACGAGCAGTACTTC
j_call: TRBJ1-2; d_call: TRBD1; v_call: TRBV5-4; clone_size: .; cdr3_aa: CASSSTTQGNYGYTF; cdr3_nt: TGTGCCAGCAGCTCGACTACACAGGGGAACTATGGCTACACCTTC
j_call: TRBJ2-7; d_call: .; v_call: TRBV19; clone_size: .; cdr3_aa: CASSPVGDAREQYF; cdr3_nt: TGTGCCAGTAGCCCGGTGGGCGATGCACGCGAGCAGTACTTC
j_call: TRBJ1-3; d_call: .; v_call: TRBV9; clone_size: .; cdr3_aa: CASRGYIENTIYF; cdr3_nt: TGTGCCAGCCGAGGATATATCGAAAACACCATATATTTT
j_call: TRBJ2-1; d_call: .; v_call: TRBV5-1; clone_size: .; cdr3_aa: CASSLLAGAGKNNEQFF; cdr3_nt: TGCGCCAGCAGCTTGCTGGCGGGGGCAGGGAAGAACAATGAGCAGTTCTTC
j_call: TRBJ2-3; d_call: .; v_call: TRBV10-3; clone_size: .; cdr3_aa: CAISPITAAGTTDTQYF; cdr3_nt: TGTGCCATCAGCCCAATTACGGCCGCGGGGACCACAGATACGCAGTATTTT
j_call: TRBJ1-6; d_call: .; v_call: TRBV27; clone_size: .; cdr3_aa: CASRSRGTYNSPLHF; cdr3_nt: TGTGCCAGCAGAAGCCGGGGAACCTATAATTCACCCCTCCACTTT
j_call: TRBJ2-3; d_call: TRBD2; v_call: TRBV5-1; clone_size: .; cdr3_aa: CASSGLASADTQYF; cdr3_nt: TGCGCCAGCAGCGGACTAGCGAGCGCAGATACGCAGTATTTT
j_call: TRBJ2-2; d_call: TRBD1; v_call: TRBV2; clone_size: .; cdr3_aa: CASSEGTGGWTGELFF; cdr3_nt: TGTGCCAGCAGTGAGGGGACAGGGGGCTGGACCGGGGAGCTGTTTTTT
j_call: TRBJ2-1; d_call: TRBD2; v_call: TRBV7-9; clone_size: .; cdr3_aa: CASSLTSGDDNEQFF; cdr3_nt: TGTGCCAGCAGCTTAACTAGCGGGGACGACAATGAGCAGTTCTTC